This T cell receptor (beta chain) comes out of a study of T cells in Graves' hyperthyroidism and ophthalmopathy. Patients aged 18 to 65 with hyperthyroidism were newly diagnosed, with duration under 2 months. Researchers amplified the TCR beta CDR3 regions from RNA transcripts. TCR CDR3 underwent first-round RT-PCR with the HTBI primer set. TCRdb fed the multiplex PCR reads into MiXCR, producing one record per CDR3 protein. The sample holds hundreds of thousands of distinct CDR3 sequences, around 15% seen once. The CDR3 loop spans 13 amino acids. Germline loops: CDR1 SGHRS, CDR2 YFSETQ. Notes on this clonotype: Its antigen is not identified. The junction does not match germline at one end; this may be a read error.

Study results and limitations: Appearing also in blood were most of the thyroid clonotypes expanded above 0.001.

What was sequenced was blood. This TCR was sampled from a woman between 35 and 50 years old with Graves' hyperthyroidism. The rearrangement joins TRBV5-1 to TRBJ2-5; D is unresolved. In DNA form, the CDR3 reads TGCGTCAGCAGCTTGGGCGAGGAAGAGACCCAGTACTTC. Translation gives CVSSLGEEETQYF.